The present T cell receptor (beta chain) was sequenced within a study of vaccination and CD4 T cells after COVID-19. V lost 10 bases to trimming and J lost 9 bases, with 13 bases between them. Germline values: CDR1 SEHNR, CDR2 FQNEAQ (reference sequence). The CDR3 runs to 11 residues. The treatment denotes: roughly 10-day PBMC culture with coronavirus spike peptide pools or control peptides (ViraFEST assay). CD4+ T-cell collection from the unexposed donor predated the COVID-19 pandemic (2011-2018). About this clonotype: Antigen specificity is unknown.

The Oncomine TCR Beta short-read assay sequenced DNA from cultured CD4+ T cells. TCRdb itself ran the PCR reads through MiXCR, one entry per CDR3 protein. The sample has about 4,900 distinct CDR3 sequences, 35% to 45% seen once. The specimen sequenced was CD4+ T cells from blood, cultured in vitro. The J gene is TRBJ2-1, the V gene TRBV7-9; tentatively, D is TRBD1 (6 bases). This TCR came from a human donor in good health. CDR3 DNA: TGTGCCATCCCGTCCAGGGGTGAGCAGTTCTTC. Translated: CAIPSRGEQFF.